The 29 T cell receptor beta chains below were found in one sample sequenced in a study of stem cell transplantation in POMP-related autoinflammatory disease. Sequenced by immunoSEQ multiplex PCR; TCRdb stores in-frame clones only, minus some. The profile covers some 30,000 clones, with about 91% appearing a single time and approximately 0.72% taken by the ten largest. Sequenced material: CD4+ T cells from PBMCs, taken before stem cell transplantation. All receptors derive from a human donor with POMP-related autoinflammation and immune dysregulation (PRAID).

The chain carries TRBV5-4 and TRBJ1-6; TRBD1 agrees at 9 bases. Germline V gene sequence: CDR1 SGHNT, CDR2 YYREEE (reference sequence). V was clipped by 4 bases and J by 8 bases; unmatched bases: 13. The CDR3 spans 17 residues. The chain's CDR3 is CASSRNRGLLGHSPLHF. CDR3 DNA sequence: TGTGCCAGCAGCAGGAACAGGGGGCTCTTGGGGCATTCACCCCTCCACTTT.

In DNA, the CDR3 is TGTGCCAGCTCACCACTGGAGGGCAGGCACACAGATACGCAGTATTTT. Protein: CASSPLEGRHTDTQYF. This sequence joins TRBV18 and TRBJ2-3, with D possibly matching TRBD2 (6 bases). Germline CDR1 reads KGHSH; CDR2 reads LQKENI. The CDR3 is 16 amino acids. Deletions cut 1 base from V and 2 bases from J, with 13 bases between.

The DNA for the CDR3 is TGTGCCAGCAGTTACTCGAGACAGGGGGGTGAGCAGTTCTTC. Translation gives CASSYSRQGGEQFF. This chain joins TRBV6-6 and TRBJ2-1, with TRBD1 identical over 9 bases. The germline CDR1 and CDR2 sequences are MNHNY and SVGAGI (reference sequence). The CDR3 is made up of 14 amino acids. Unmatched junction bases numbered 3, after V lost 0 bases and J lost 9 bases.

V and J are TRBV6-5 and TRBJ1-2; TRBD1 agrees at 7 bases. CDR1 is MNHEY and CDR2 is SVGAGI in the germline V gene. Trimming removed 7 bases from V and 7 bases from J; junction bases left unmatched: 6. The CDR3 extends over 12 amino acids. CDR3 residues: CASTQGGRGYTF. CDR3 DNA: TGTGCCAGCACCCAGGGGGGTCGTGGCTACACCTTC.

The V gene is TRBV5-6, the J gene TRBJ1-6; D is unclear. Trimming took off 4 bases at V and 2 bases at J, with 19 bases between the two ends. Germline lookup yields CDR1 SGHDT and CDR2 YYEEEE. The CDR3 is 18 amino acids. The CDR3, as DNA: TGTGCCAGCAGCCAGGACGGGCCCCTAGCACCCTATAATTCACCCCTCCACTTT. Amino acid sequence: CASSQDGPLAPYNSPLHF.

V is TRBV15 and J is TRBJ1-2, with D possibly TRBD1 on 6 matching bases. Trimming took off 3 bases at V and 2 bases at J, with 19 bases between the two ends. The CDR3 loop spans 17 amino acids. Germline CDR1 and CDR2: LNHNV and YYDKDF (reference sequence). The CDR3 loop is CATSSPSTRTENYGYTF. In DNA, the CDR3 is TGTGCCACCAGCAGTCCCAGCACAAGGACAGAGAACTATGGCTACACCTTC. The variable domain in full, with the rest retrieved from reference TRBV15 and TRBJ1-2, is DAMVIQNPRYQVTQFGKPVTLSCSQTLNHNVMYWYQQKSSQAPKLLFHYYDKDFNNEADTPDNFQSRRPNTSFCFLDIRSPGLGDTAMYLCATSSPSTRTENYGYTFGSGTRLTVV.

The V call is TRBV27, the J call TRBJ1-2; weak D call: TRBD1 (5 bases). Germline values: CDR1 MNHEY, CDR2 SMNVEV (reference sequence). V gave up 3 bases and J gave up 5 bases, with 19 bases separating them. The CDR3 loop spans 16 amino acids. The CDR3 DNA reads TGTGCCAGCAGTTTTAATGCCGGGACTGCCCCTTATGGCTACACCTTC. This codes for CASSFNAGTAPYGYTF.

The chain uses TRBV6-1 and TRBJ1-2; 9 nucleotides line up with TRBD1. The germline V gene encodes CDR1 MNHNS and CDR2 SASEGT. The CDR3 is 15 amino acids. J lost 4 bases, V lost 6 bases, and 9 bases had no gene match. The CDR3 sequence: CASSPNRGQIYGYTF. The CDR3 region has the DNA TGTGCCAGCAGCCCCAACAGGGGGCAAATCTATGGCTACACCTTC.

Only one count was recorded for this clone. The J gene is TRBJ2-7, the V gene TRBV6-6; D might be TRBD2 (6 bases). In germline, CDR1 is MNHNY, CDR2 SVGAGI (reference sequence). The CDR3 is made up of 15 amino acids. V was pared by 6 bases and J by 3 bases, with 18 bases between. CDR3 sequence reads: CASSPLGRGVYEQYF. The CDR3, as DNA: TGTGCCAGCAGCCCTCTGGGGCGGGGAGTCTACGAGCAGTACTTC.

The chain combines TRBV6-1 with TRBJ1-5; D not resolved. CDR3 length: 13 amino acids. Germline V lookup: CDR1 MNHNS, CDR2 SASEGT. Trimming left V 2 bases short and J 6 bases short, with 8 bases between. The CDR3 nucleotides read TGTGCCAGCAGTGAAAGGGAGGGTCAGCCCCAGCATTTT. It yields the protein CASSEREGQPQHF.

The J gene is TRBJ1-2, the V gene TRBV6-1, with TRBD1 identical over 7 bases. This CDR3 has 14 residues. Germline V gene lookup returns CDR1 MNHNS and CDR2 SASEGT. The V and J ends lost 4 bases and 2 bases, in that order; junction bases with no gene match: 4. The CDR3 region has the DNA TGTGCCAGCAGTGCCGTCAGGGGGAACTATGGCTACACCTTC. It translates to CASSAVRGNYGYTF.

The CDR3 protein is CASSKLDGPVEQYF. Written as DNA, the CDR3 is TGTGCCAGCAGCAAGCTCGACGGTCCGGTGGAGCAGTACTTC. The chain couples TRBV9 to TRBJ2-7; D is unclear. The V end was cut by 4 bases, the J end by 7 bases, with 18 bases between. CDR1 and CDR2 from the germline V gene are SGDLS and YYNGEE. The CDR3 contains 14 residues.

CDR3 region: CASSYRDRGTDTQYF. Written as DNA, the CDR3 is TGTGCCAGCAGTTACCGGGACAGGGGCACAGATACGCAGTATTTT. The chain has TRBV6-5 and TRBJ2-3; 9 bases are shared with TRBD1. The CDR3 runs 15 residues. The V segment lost 2 bases and the J segment 1 base; nucleotides outside the gene matches: 1. CDR1 and CDR2 (germline): MNHEY, SVGAGI.

This chain connects TRBV5-1 to TRBJ2-5; TRBD2 agrees at 14 bases. V trimming: 2 bases; J trimming: 4 bases; junction bases outside the gene matches: 13. The length of the CDR3 is 19 residues. The V gene's germline CDR1 is SGHRS and CDR2 YFSETQ. CDR3 loop: CASSFPRLAGGPGRETQYF. The DNA of the CDR3 is TGCGCCAGCAGCTTCCCGAGACTAGCGGGAGGGCCGGGGCGAGAGACCCAGTACTTC.

V is TRBV5-4 and J is TRBJ2-1; the match to TRBD2 covers 11 bases. Trimming cost V 2 bases and J 7 bases; bases outside gene matches: 5. Germline values: CDR1 SGHNT, CDR2 YYREEE (reference sequence). The CDR3 is 15 amino acids. CDR3 sequence (DNA): TGTGCCAGCAGCTTAACTAGCGGGAGAGGGAATGAGCAGTTCTTC. It is translated as CASSLTSGRGNEQFF.

The chain carries TRBV5-6 and TRBJ1-5; the D gene is possibly TRBD1 (5 bases). From germline, CDR1 is SGHDT and CDR2 YYEEEE. The CDR3 has 15 amino acids. V lost 2 bases and J lost 6, with 15 bases in between. The CDR3 DNA reads TGTGCCAGCAGCTTTCGAGGGGCCCACAGTCAGCCCCAGCATTTT. It translates to CASSFRGAHSQPQHF. Using reference TRBV5-6 and TRBJ1-5 for the parts outside the CDR3, the full variable domain is DAGVTQSPTHLIKTRGQQVTLRCSPKSGHDTVSWYQQALGQGPQFIFQYYEEEERQRGNFPDRFSGHQFPNYSSELNVNALLLGDSALYLCASSFRGAHSQPQHFGDGTRLSIL.

This rearrangement joins TRBV18 to TRBJ2-1; 11 bases match TRBD2. The junction had 5 bases not matched to a gene; V was cut back by 6 bases and J by 4 bases. Looked up from germline, CDR1 is KGHSH and CDR2 is LQKENI. The CDR3 loop spans 15 amino acids. In nucleotides, the CDR3 is TGTGCCAGCTCCCGGGGACTAGCGGATTACAATGAGCAGTTCTTC. Residues: CASSRGLADYNEQFF. The whole variable domain, filled in from reference TRBV18 and TRBJ2-1, reads NAGVMQNPRHLVRRRGQEARLRCSPMKGHSHVYWYRQLPEEGLKFMVYLQKENIIDESGMPKERFSAEFPKEGPSILRIQQVVRGDSAAYFCASSRGLADYNEQFFGPGTRLTVL.

V gene TRBV5-4 combines with J gene TRBJ2-7, with D possibly matching TRBD2 (5 bases). Trimming removed 0 bases at V and 6 bases at J, with 16 bases between. The CDR3 runs to 15 residues. Germline V gene data show CDR1 as SGHNT and CDR2 as YYREEE (reference sequence). CDR3 region: CASSLAGLATGEQYF. CDR3 in DNA: TGTGCCAGCAGCTTGGCCGGGCTAGCAACTGGCGAGCAGTACTTC.

The genes are TRBV4-1 and TRBJ1-4; 7 bases match TRBD1. The CDR3 sequence is 15 residues long. In germline, CDR1 is MGHRA, CDR2 YSYEKL. V lost 3 bases to trimming and J lost 3 bases; unmatched junction nucleotides: 4. CDR3 in amino acids: CASSQTGTANEKLFF. The CDR3 DNA is TGCGCCAGCAGCCAGACCGGGACAGCTAATGAAAAACTGTTTTTT.

The J gene is TRBJ2-5, the V gene TRBV5-4; perhaps TRBD2 as D (5 bases). CDR1 and CDR2 from the germline V gene are SGHNT and YYREEE (reference sequence). V was cut by 2 bases and J by 1 base, with 6 bases left in between. This CDR3 has 13 amino acids. The CDR3 bases are TGTGCCAGCAGCTTCCGGGGCCAAGAGACCCAGTACTTC. This sequence encodes CASSFRGQETQYF.

This clone showed up just a few times. The chain combines TRBV2 with TRBJ1-5, with D unclear. V shed 7 bases and J shed 7 bases, with 14 bases lying between them. The V gene's germline CDR1 is SNHLY and CDR2 FYNNEI. The CDR3 sequence is 13 residues long. This chain's CDR3 is CASKEVWSQPQHF. CDR3 DNA: TGTGCCAGCAAGGAGGTATGGTCGCAGCCCCAGCATTTT.

Remarks on this clone: The same CDR3 arises from other DNA sequences in this sample as well. The V gene is TRBV5-1, the J gene TRBJ2-7, with 7 bases fitting TRBD2. Germline CDR1 and CDR2: SGHRS and YFSETQ. The CDR3 is made up of 14 amino acids. The V gene end was trimmed by 5 bases and the J gene end by 6 bases; junction bases not matched to a gene: 11. CDR3 residues: CASRGDPREGEQYF. The CDR3, as DNA: TGCGCCAGCAGGGGGGATCCCAGGGAGGGCGAGCAGTACTTC.

This clone appeared a single time. The chain employs TRBV19 and TRBJ1-3; TRBD1 is a possible D gene (5 bases). The CDR3 length is 14 residues. Trimming stripped 4 bases from V and 0 bases from J, with 7 bases between. Germline loops: CDR1 LNHDA, CDR2 SQIVND (reference sequence). CDR3 protein: CASSRGGSGNTIYF. The CDR3 coding sequence is TGTGCCAGTAGTAGGGGGGGCTCTGGAAACACCATATATTTT.

The rearrangement uses TRBV2 and TRBJ1-1, with a tentative D call TRBD1 (6 bases). Per germline, CDR1 SNHLY and CDR2 FYNNEI. The CDR3 totals 16 residues. Trimming removed 7 bases from V and 4 bases from J, with 22 bases in between. CDR3 sequence (DNA): TGTGCCAGCACCCGCCGAGGGGGGCCCCGCGGCACTGAAGCTTTCTTT. Its translation is CASTRRGGPRGTEAFF.

The V and J genes are TRBV10-3 and TRBJ2-7; no clear D. Trimming left V 0 bases short and J 3 bases short, with 12 bases between. The CDR3 covers 15 residues. The V gene's germline CDR1 is ENHRY and CDR2 SYGVKD. CDR3 amino acids: CAISESSRAVYEQYF. The CDR3 DNA sequence: TGTGCCATCAGTGAGTCTTCTCGGGCGGTCTACGAGCAGTACTTC.

The chain uses TRBV11-2 and TRBJ2-7, with D unresolved. CDR1 and CDR2 from the germline V gene are SGHAT and FQNNGV. Trimming removed 2 bases at V and 0 bases at J, with 5 bases between. CDR3 length equals 13 residues. This CDR3 reads CASSLRSSYEQYF. The DNA for the CDR3 is TGTGCCAGCAGCTTACGCAGCTCCTACGAGCAGTACTTC.

The chain employs TRBV5-3 and TRBJ1-5, with D unclear. TRBV5-3 is assigned to the ORF class and has an uncertain function. Trimming took off 0 bases at V and 2 bases at J, with 6 bases between the two ends. The CDR3 is 14 residues long. Written as DNA, the CDR3 is TGTGCCAGAAGCTTGGCGGCAGGCAATCAGCCCCAGCATTTT. It is translated as CARSLAAGNQPQHF.

This clone was seen once. The chain is built from TRBV7-7 and TRBJ2-2; D is unclear. Trimming shortened V by 0 bases and J by 1 base, and 12 bases separated the two germline ends. Germline CDR1 and CDR2: SSHAT and FNYEAQ (reference sequence). This CDR3 region has 17 residues. CDR3 coding DNA: TGTGCCAGCAGCTTAGCGGTAGGAAACCTGAACACCGGGGAGCTGTTTTTT. This translates into CASSLAVGNLNTGELFF.

The chain joins TRBV5-4 to TRBJ2-2; 7 bases match TRBD1. The CDR3 consists of 16 residues. Per germline, CDR1 SGHNT and CDR2 YYREEE (reference sequence). The ends lost 2 bases at V and 2 bases at J; junction bases unmatched: 6. Here the CDR3 reads CASSFEGGANTGELFF. In DNA, the CDR3 is TGTGCCAGCAGCTTCGAAGGGGGCGCAAACACCGGGGAGCTGTTTTTT. Complete variable domain (other parts from reference TRBV5-4 and TRBJ2-2): ETGVTQSPTHLIKTRGQQVTLRCSSQSGHNTVSWYQQALGQGPQFIFQYYREEENGRGNFPPRFSGLQFPNYSSELNVNALELDDSALYLCASSFEGGANTGELFFGEGSRLTVL.